This record concerns one T cell receptor beta chain sequence. This entry is derived from a study of technical replicates of blood from four donors. The data were produced by immunoSEQ multiplex PCR, yet TCRdb's version contains in-frame clones alone and is incomplete. The sample shows more than 70,000 clones, around 93% of them seen only once. Trimming removed 5 bases from V and 7 bases from J; junction bases left unmatched: 5. Germline loops: CDR1 LNHDA, CDR2 SQIVND (reference sequence). The CDR3 contains 13 residues. This clonotype was sampled from a human donor in good health. The chain joins TRBV19 to TRBJ2-5; 9 bases match TRBD1. The specimen sequenced was T cells isolated from PBMCs. CDR3 loop: CASSGGQGGTQYF. DNA for the CDR3: TGTGCCAGTAGTGGGGGACAGGGAGGGACCCAGTACTTC.